The present TCR beta chain was sequenced within a study of shared clonotypes between healthy human individuals. Study-level results: Rarefaction gave evidence that sorted-subset sequencing remained incomplete despite large depth.

A CD45RA+ naive subset and a CD45RA-negative memory subset were split from CD4+ cells. It was at deep level that the assay was run. The table came from immunoSEQ multiplex PCR; TCRdb's copy has only in-frame clones and leaves some out. The data hold 2 million to 2.5 million clones, with more than 90% observed a single time. This CDR3 is 12 amino acids long. CDR1 and CDR2 (germline): ENHRY, SYGVKD. V lost 11 bases, J lost 5 bases, and 12 bases lay in between. In the case of this clone: The antigen remains unidentified.

This receptor was identified in a man between 18 and 29 years old in good health. The chain links TRBV10-3 to TRBJ2-2; D might be TRBD1 (6 bases). Sequenced input: naive CD4+ T cells sorted from blood. This sample's subset: CD45RA+ positively selected. CDR3 nucleotides: TGTGCCGGAGGCAGGGGTACCGGGGAGCTGTTTTTT. Amino acids: CAGGRGTGELFF.